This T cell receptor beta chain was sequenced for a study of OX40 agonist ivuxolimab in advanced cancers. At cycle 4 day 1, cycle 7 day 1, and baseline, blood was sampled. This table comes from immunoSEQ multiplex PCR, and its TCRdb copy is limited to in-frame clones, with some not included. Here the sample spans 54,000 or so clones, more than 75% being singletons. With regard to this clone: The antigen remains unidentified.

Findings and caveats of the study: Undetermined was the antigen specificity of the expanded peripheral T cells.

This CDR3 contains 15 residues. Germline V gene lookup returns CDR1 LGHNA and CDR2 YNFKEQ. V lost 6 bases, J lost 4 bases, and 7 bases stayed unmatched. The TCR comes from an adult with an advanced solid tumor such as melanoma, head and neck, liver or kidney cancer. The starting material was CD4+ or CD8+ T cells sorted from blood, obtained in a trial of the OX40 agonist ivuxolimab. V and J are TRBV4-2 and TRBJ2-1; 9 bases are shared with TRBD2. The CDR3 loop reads CASRPAGGTYNEQFF. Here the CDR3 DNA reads TGTGCCAGCAGACCAGCGGGAGGTACTTACAATGAGCAGTTCTTC.